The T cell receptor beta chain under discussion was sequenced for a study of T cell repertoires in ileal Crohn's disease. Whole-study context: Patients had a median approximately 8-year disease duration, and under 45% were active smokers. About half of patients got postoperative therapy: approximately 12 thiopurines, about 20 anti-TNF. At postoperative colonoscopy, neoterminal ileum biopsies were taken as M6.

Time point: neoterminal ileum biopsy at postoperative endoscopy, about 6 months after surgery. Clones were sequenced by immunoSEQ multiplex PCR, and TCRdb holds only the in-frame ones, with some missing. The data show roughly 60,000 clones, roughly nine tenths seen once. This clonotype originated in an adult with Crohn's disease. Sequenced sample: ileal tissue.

For the CDR3, the DNA is TGTGCCAGCAGCCTAGGACCAGCAGGACTAGGCGGGATGAACATTCAGTACTTC. Its translation: CASSLGPAGLGGMNIQYF. The chain uses TRBV5-4 and TRBJ2-4; TRBD2 agrees at 7 bases. This CDR3 has 18 amino acids. Germline V CDR1 and CDR2: SGHNT, YYREEE (reference sequence). The junction had 20 bases not matched to a gene; V was cut back by 4 bases and J by 7 bases.